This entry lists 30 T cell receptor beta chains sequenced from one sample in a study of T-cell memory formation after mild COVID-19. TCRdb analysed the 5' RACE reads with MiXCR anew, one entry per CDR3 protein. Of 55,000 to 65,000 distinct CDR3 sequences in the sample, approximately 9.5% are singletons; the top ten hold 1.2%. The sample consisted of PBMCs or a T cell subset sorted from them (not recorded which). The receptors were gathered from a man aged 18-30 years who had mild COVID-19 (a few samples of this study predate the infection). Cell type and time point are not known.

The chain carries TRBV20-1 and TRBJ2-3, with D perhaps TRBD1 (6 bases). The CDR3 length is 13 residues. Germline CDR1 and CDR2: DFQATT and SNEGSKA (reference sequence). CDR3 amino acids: CSTMDRSTDTQYF. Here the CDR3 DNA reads TGCAGCACGATGGACAGAAGCACAGATACGCAGTATTTT.

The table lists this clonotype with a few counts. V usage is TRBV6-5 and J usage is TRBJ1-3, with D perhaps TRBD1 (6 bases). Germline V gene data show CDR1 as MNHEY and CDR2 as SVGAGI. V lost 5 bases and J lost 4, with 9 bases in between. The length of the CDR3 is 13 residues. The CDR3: CASSGTWGNTIYF. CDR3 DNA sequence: TGTGCCAGCAGTGGGACATGGGGAAACACCATATATTTT.

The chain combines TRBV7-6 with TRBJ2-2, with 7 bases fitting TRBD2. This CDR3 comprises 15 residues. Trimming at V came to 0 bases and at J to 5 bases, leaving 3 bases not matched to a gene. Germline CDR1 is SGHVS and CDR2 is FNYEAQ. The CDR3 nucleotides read TGTGCCAGCAGCTTAGCAGGGAGGGATACCGGGGAGCTGTTTTTT. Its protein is CASSLAGRDTGELFF.

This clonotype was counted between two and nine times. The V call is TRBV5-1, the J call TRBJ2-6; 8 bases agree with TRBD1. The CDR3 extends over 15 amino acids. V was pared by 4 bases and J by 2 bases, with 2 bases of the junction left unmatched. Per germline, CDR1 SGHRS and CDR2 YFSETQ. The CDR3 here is CASSEQGAGANVLTF. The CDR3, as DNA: TGCGCCAGCAGCGAACAGGGGGCTGGGGCCAACGTCCTGACTTTC.

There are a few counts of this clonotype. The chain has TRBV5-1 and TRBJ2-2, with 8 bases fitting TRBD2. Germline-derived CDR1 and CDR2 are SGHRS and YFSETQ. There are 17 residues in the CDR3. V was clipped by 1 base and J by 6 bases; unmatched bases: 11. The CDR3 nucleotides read TGCGCCAGCAGCTTGTCGACAGTAGCGGGGAAAGCCGGGGAGCTGTTTTTT. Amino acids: CASSLSTVAGKAGELFF.

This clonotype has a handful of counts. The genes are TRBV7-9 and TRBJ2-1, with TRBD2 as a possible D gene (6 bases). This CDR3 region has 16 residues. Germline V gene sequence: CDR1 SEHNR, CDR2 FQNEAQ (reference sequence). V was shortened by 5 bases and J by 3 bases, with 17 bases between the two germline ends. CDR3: CASSLPGDSRYNEQFF. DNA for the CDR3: TGTGCCAGCAGCCTCCCTGGGGACTCGCGCTACAATGAGCAGTTCTTC. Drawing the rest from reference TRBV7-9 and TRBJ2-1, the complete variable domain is DTGVSQNPRHKITKRGQNVTFRCDPISEHNRLYWYRQTLGQGPEFLTYFQNEAQLEKSRLLSDRFSAERPKGSFSTLEIQRTEQGDSAMYLCASSLPGDSRYNEQFFGPGTRLTVL.

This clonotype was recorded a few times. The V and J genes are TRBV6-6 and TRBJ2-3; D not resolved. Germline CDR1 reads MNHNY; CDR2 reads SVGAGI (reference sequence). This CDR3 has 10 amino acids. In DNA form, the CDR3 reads TGTTGTACTGGCACAGATACGCAGTATTTT. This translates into CCTGTDTQYF.

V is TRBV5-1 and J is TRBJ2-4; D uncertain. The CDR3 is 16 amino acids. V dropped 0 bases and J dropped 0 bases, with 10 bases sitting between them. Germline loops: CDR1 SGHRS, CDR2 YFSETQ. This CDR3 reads CASSLVASLAKNIQYF. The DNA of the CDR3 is TGCGCCAGCAGCTTGGTCGCGTCCTTAGCCAAAAACATTCAGTACTTC.

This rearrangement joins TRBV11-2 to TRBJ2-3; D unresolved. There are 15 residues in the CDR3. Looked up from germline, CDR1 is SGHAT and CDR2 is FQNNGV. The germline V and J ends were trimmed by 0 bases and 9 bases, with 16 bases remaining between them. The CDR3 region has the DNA TGTGCCAGCAGCTTAGATGTTTTTAAGGTGCCCACGCAGTATTTT. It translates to CASSLDVFKVPTQYF.

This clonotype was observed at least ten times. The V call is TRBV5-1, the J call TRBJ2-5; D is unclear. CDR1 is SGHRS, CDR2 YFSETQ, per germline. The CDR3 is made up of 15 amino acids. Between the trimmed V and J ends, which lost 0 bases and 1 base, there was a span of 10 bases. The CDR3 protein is CASSLEGLPQETQYF. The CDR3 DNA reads TGCGCCAGCAGCTTGGAGGGCTTACCCCAAGAGACCCAGTACTTC.

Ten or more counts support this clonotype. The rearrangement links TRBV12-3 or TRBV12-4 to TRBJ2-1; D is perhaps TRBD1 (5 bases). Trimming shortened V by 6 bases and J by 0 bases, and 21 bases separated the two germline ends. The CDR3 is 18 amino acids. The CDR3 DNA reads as TGTGCCAGCAGCCCTGGACCAGGGTGGCAAAGCTCCTACAATGAGCAGTTCTTC. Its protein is CASSPGPGWQSSYNEQFF.

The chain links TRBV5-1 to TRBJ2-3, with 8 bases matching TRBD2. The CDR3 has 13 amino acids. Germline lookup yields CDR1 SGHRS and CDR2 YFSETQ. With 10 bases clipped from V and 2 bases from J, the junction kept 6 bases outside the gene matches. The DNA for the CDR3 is TGCGCCTCGTGCGGGGGGAACACAGATACGCAGTATTTT. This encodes CASCGGNTDTQYF.

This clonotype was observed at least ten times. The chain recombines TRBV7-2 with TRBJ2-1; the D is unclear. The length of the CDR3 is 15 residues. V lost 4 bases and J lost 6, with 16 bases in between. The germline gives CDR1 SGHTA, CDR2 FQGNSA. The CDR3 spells CASSSPLSTLNEQFF. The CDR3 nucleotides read TGTGCCAGCAGCTCGCCGTTATCGACCCTCAATGAGCAGTTCTTC.

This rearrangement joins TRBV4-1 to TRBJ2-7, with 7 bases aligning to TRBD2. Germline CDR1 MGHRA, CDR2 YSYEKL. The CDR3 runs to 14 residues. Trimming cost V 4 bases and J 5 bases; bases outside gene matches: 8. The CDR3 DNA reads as TGCGCCAGCAGCCGAACGCTGGGAGGGGACGAGCAGTACGTC. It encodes CASSRTLGGDEQYV.

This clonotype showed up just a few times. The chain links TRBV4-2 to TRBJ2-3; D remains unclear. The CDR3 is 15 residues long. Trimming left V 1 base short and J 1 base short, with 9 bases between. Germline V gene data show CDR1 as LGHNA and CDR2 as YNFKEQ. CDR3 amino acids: CASSQGSRGTDTQYF. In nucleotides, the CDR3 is TGTGCCAGCAGCCAAGGGAGTCGGGGCACAGATACGCAGTATTTT.

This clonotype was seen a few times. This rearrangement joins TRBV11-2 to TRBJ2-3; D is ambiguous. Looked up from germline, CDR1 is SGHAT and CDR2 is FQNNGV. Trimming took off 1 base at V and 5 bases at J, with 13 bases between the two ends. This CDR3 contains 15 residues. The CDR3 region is CASSLVITFGDTQYF. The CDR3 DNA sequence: TGTGCCAGCAGCTTAGTTATCACTTTCGGAGATACGCAGTATTTT.

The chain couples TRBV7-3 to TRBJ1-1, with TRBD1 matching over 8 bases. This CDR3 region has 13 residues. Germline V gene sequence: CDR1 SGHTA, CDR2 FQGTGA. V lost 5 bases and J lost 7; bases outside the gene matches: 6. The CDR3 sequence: CASSLGQALEAFF. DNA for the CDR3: TGTGCCAGCAGCCTGGGACAGGCCCTTGAAGCTTTCTTT.

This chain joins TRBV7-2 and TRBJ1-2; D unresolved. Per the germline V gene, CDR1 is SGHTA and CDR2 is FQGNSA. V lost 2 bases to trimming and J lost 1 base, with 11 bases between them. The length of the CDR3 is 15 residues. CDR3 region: CASSLSSRFNYGYTF. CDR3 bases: TGTGCCAGCAGCTTAAGTTCCAGATTTAACTATGGCTACACCTTC.

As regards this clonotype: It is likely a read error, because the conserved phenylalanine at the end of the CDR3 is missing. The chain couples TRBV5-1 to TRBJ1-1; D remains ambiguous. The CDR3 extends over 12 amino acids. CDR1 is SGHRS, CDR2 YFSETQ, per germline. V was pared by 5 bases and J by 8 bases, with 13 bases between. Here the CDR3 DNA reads TGCGCCAGCAGACCAGGAGGGAGGGAAGCTTTCTAT. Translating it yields CASRPGGREAFY.

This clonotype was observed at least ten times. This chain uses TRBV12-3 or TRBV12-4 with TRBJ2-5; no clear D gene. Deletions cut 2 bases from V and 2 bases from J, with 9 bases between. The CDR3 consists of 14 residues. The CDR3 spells CASSLLSRQETQYF. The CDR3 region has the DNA TGTGCCAGCAGTTTACTTTCCAGACAAGAGACCCAGTACTTC.

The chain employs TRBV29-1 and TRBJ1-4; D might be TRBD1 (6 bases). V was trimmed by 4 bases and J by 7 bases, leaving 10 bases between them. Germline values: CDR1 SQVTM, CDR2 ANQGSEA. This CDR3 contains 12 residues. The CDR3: CSVGGHLEKLFF. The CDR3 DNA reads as TGCAGCGTTGGGGGACATCTTGAAAAACTGTTTTTT.

CDR3 sequence reads: CASQHARGNQPQHF. The CDR3 coding sequence is TGTGCCAGCCAACATGCCCGGGGCAATCAGCCCCAGCATTTT. The chain carries TRBV12-3 or TRBV12-4 and TRBJ1-5; D is uncertain. V was clipped by 8 bases and J by 2 bases, with 13 bases between them. The CDR3 runs 14 residues.

For the CDR3, the DNA is TGCAGTGCTAGAGATCGAGTCGGCGAAGTCGTGTTCTTC. Translation gives CSARDRVGEVVFF. The chain couples TRBV20-1 to TRBJ2-1; D not resolved. The CDR3 consists of 13 residues. Trimming removed 0 bases at V and 15 bases at J, with 18 bases between. Germline CDR1 is DFQATT and CDR2 is SNEGSKA (reference sequence).

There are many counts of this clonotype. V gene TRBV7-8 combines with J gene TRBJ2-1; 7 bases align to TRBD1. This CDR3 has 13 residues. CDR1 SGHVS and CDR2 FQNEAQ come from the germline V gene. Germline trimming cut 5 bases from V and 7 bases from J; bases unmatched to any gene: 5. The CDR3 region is CASSDRVSNEQFF. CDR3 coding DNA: TGTGCCAGCAGCGACAGGGTATCAAATGAGCAGTTCTTC.

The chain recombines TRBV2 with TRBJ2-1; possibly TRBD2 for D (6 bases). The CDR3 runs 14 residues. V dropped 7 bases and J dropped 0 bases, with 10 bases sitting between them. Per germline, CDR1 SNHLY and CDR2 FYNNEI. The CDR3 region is CASMGGRSYNEQFF. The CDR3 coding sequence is TGTGCCAGCATGGGGGGACGCTCCTACAATGAGCAGTTCTTC.

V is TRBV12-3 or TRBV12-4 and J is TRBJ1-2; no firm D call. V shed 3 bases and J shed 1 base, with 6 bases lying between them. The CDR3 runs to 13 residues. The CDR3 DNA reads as TGTGCCAGCAGTTTTAGCAGTAACTATGGCTACACCTTC. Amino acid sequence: CASSFSSNYGYTF.

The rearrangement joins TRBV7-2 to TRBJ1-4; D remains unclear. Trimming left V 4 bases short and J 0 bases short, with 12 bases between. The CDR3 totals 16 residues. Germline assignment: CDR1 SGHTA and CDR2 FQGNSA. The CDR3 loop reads CASSSHGGATNEKLFF. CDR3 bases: TGTGCCAGCAGCTCCCATGGCGGGGCAACTAATGAAAAACTGTTTTTT.

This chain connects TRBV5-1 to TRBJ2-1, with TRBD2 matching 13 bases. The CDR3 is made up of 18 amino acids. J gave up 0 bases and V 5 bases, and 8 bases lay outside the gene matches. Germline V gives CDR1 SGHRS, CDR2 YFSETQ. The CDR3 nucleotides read TGCGCCAGCAGTTCCGGGACTAGCGGGAAGAGCTCCTACAATGAGCAGTTCTTC. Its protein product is CASSSGTSGKSSYNEQFF.

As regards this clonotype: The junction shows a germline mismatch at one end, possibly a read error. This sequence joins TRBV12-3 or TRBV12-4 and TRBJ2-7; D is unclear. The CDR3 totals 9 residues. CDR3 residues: CPCSYEQYF. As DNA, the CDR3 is TGCCCCTGCTCCTACGAGCAGTACTTC.

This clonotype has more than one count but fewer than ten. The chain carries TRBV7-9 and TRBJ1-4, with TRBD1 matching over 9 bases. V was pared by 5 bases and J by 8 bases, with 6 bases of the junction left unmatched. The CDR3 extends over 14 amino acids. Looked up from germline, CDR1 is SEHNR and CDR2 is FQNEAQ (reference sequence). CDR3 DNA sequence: TGTGCCAGCAGCCGCACAGGGGGCAGAGAAAAACTGTTTTTT. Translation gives CASSRTGGREKLFF.